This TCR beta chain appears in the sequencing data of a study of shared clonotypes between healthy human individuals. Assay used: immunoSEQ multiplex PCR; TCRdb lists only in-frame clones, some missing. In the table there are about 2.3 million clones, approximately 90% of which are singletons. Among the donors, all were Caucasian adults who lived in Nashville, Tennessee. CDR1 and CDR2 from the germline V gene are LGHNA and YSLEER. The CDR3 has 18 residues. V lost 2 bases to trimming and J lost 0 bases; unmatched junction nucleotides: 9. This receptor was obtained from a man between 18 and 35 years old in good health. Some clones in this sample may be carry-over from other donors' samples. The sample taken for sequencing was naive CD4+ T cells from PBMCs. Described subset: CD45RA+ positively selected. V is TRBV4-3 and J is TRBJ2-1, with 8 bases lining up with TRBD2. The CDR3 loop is CASSQLSLAGGSYNEQFF. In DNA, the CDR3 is TGCGCCAGCAGCCAACTCTCTCTAGCGGGTGGCTCCTACAATGAGCAGTTCTTC.